This TCR beta chain emerged from a study of T cells in narcolepsy. Libraries were prepared by immunoSEQ multiplex PCR; TCRdb keeps only in-frame clonotypes and omits some of them. Of 25,000 to 35,000 clones in the sample, less than 90% are singletons; the top ten hold 2.6%. Per germline, CDR1 SGHVS and CDR2 FQNEAQ. This CDR3 has 16 amino acids. Trimming left V 1 base short and J 1 base short, with 13 bases between. Input material: CD45RA- memory CD4+ T cells from PBMCs. The TCR sequence derives from a human donor with narcolepsy. This sequence joins TRBV7-8 and TRBJ1-1; unclear D gene. CDR3 sequence (DNA): TGTGCCAGCAGCTTAGAGTTTAGGAGTGGGAACACTGAAGCTTTCTTT. Translated: CASSLEFRSGNTEAFF.